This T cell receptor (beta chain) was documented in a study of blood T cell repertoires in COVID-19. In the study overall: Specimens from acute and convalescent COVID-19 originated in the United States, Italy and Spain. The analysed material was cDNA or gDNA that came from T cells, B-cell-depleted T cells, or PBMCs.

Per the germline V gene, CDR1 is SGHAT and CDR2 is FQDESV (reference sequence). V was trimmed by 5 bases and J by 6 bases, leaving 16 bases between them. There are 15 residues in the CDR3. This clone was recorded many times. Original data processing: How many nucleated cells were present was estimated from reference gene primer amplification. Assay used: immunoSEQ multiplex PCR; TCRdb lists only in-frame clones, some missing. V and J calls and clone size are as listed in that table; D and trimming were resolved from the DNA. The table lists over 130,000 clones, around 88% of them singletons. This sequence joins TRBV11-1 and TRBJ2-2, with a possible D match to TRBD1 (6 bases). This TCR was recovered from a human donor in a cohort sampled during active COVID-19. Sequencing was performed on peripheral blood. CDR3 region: CASSPPQGEAGELFF. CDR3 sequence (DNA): TGTGCCAGCAGCCCCCCACAGGGAGAAGCCGGGGAGCTGTTTTTT. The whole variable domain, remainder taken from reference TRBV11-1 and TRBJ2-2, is EAEVAQSPRYKITEKSQAVAFWCDPISGHATLYWYRQILGQGPELLVQFQDESVVDDSQLPKDRFSAERLKGVDSTLKIQPAELGDSAMYLCASSPPQGEAGELFFGEGSRLTVL.